This entry lists 21 T cell receptor beta chains sequenced from one sample in a study of OX40 agonist ivuxolimab in advanced cancers. Here immunoSEQ multiplex PCR was the method, and the copy in TCRdb shows in-frame clones only, minus some. Among about 51,000 clones, 70% to 80% were seen once, and the ten largest hold roughly 2%. Source: CD4+ or CD8+ T cells sorted from blood, taken in a trial of the OX40 agonist ivuxolimab. The receptor set was obtained from an adult with an advanced solid tumor such as melanoma, head and neck, liver or kidney cancer.

This chain joins TRBV6-4 and TRBJ2-5; weak D call: TRBD1 (5 bases). CDR3 length: 13 amino acids. V gave up 6 bases and J gave up 3 bases, with 11 bases separating them. Germline values: CDR1 MRHNA, CDR2 SNTAGT. CDR3 nucleotides: TGTGCCAGCAGCATAGGGGCAAAAGAGACCCAGTACTTC. Amino acids: CASSIGAKETQYF.

This clone occurred a few times. The chain recombines TRBV2 with TRBJ2-7; 10 bases agree with TRBD2. The ends lost 3 bases at V and 5 bases at J; junction bases unmatched: 10. The CDR3 extends over 16 amino acids. Germline V gene data show CDR1 as SNHLY and CDR2 as FYNNEI. DNA of the CDR3: TGTGCCAGCAGTGAGCCTTCTCTAGCGGGAGAGCACGAGCAGTACTTC. Encoded protein: CASSEPSLAGEHEQYF.

This clone was counted a single time. The chain uses TRBV30 and TRBJ2-1, with D possibly matching TRBD2 (6 bases). The CDR3 is 12 residues long. The ends were cut back, 2 bases at V and 8 bases at J, with 10 bases in the middle. In germline, CDR1 is GTSNPN, CDR2 SVGIG (reference sequence). The CDR3 bases are TGTGCCTGGAGTACTAGCAGGTATGAGCAGTTCTTC. Its translation is CAWSTSRYEQFF.

The genes are TRBV7-9 and TRBJ2-7; D is possibly TRBD1 (6 bases). Per the germline V gene, CDR1 is SEHNR and CDR2 is FQNEAQ (reference sequence). V shed 2 bases and J shed 4 bases, with 9 bases lying between them. The CDR3 has 13 amino acids. CDR3 in amino acids: CASSLNREYEQYF. CDR3 in DNA: TGTGCCAGCAGCTTAAACAGGGAATACGAGCAGTACTTC.

This clone was observed a few times. J is TRBJ1-4 and V is TRBV27; 7 bases match TRBD1. Germline trimming cut 0 bases from V and 4 bases from J; bases unmatched to any gene: 5. Germline assignment: CDR1 MNHEY and CDR2 SMNVEV (reference sequence). The CDR3 has 16 residues. The chain's CDR3 is CASSLSWAGGNEKLFF. Here the CDR3 DNA reads TGTGCCAGCAGTTTATCGTGGGCAGGGGGTAATGAAAAACTGTTTTTT.

J is TRBJ2-3 and V is TRBV6-5; a possible D gene is TRBD2 (5 bases). The CDR3 covers 15 residues. V lost 8 bases to trimming and J lost 4 bases, with 19 bases between them. Germline V gene sequence: CDR1 MNHEY, CDR2 SVGAGI. The CDR3 here is CASAHREGASDTQYF. The CDR3 DNA reads as TGTGCCAGCGCCCACCGAGAGGGCGCCTCAGATACGCAGTATTTT.

The chain recombines TRBV5-1 with TRBJ1-4; D not resolved. This CDR3 contains 15 residues. Germline assignment: CDR1 SGHRS and CDR2 YFSETQ. V was clipped by 1 base and J by 2 bases, with 9 bases between them. CDR3 in amino acids: CASSLHSRTNEKLFF. The CDR3 nucleotides read TGCGCCAGCAGCTTGCACTCGCGGACTAATGAAAAACTGTTTTTT.

This chain links TRBV6-6 with TRBJ2-5, with 8 bases aligning to TRBD2. This CDR3 has 12 residues. Per the germline V gene, CDR1 is MNHNY and CDR2 is SVGAGI (reference sequence). V lost 7 bases to trimming and J lost 4 bases; unmatched junction nucleotides: 2. CDR3 protein: CASKAGAETQYF. For the CDR3, the DNA is TGTGCCAGCAAAGCGGGAGCAGAGACCCAGTACTTC.

This chain links TRBV7-6 with TRBJ2-7; TRBD1 matches at 9 bases. The V gene's germline CDR1 is SGHVS and CDR2 FNYEAQ. The CDR3 is 17 residues long. With V trimmed by 0 bases and J by 1 base, 7 bases remained unmatched. CDR3 nucleotides: TGTGCCAGCAGCTTAGCAGCGGCTGGACAGGGGTCCTACGAGCAGTACTTC. Residues: CASSLAAAGQGSYEQYF.

This clone was seen more than once but under ten times. The genes are TRBV27 and TRBJ2-7; TRBD1 is a possible D gene (6 bases). CDR1 and CDR2 (germline): MNHEY, SMNVEV (reference sequence). The CDR3 extends over 13 amino acids. V gave up 5 bases and J gave up 2 bases, with 10 bases separating them. In nucleotides, the CDR3 is TGTGCCAGCAGTCCGACAGGCACCTACGAGCAGTACTTC. Its translation is CASSPTGTYEQYF.

The chain is built from TRBV19 and TRBJ1-6; D is possibly TRBD1 (6 bases). The CDR3 sequence is 16 residues long. Trimming stripped 5 bases from V and 8 bases from J, with 19 bases between. The germline V gene has CDR1 LNHDA and CDR2 SQIVND (reference sequence). As DNA, the CDR3 is TGTGCCAGTAGTGTGACAGGTTGGAGGGGTCATTCACCCCTCCACTTT. Translation: CASSVTGWRGHSPLHF.

The V and J genes are TRBV7-8 and TRBJ2-5, with 10 bases lining up with TRBD1. V gave up 6 bases and J gave up 4 bases; unmatched junction bases: 2. Germline values: CDR1 SGHVS, CDR2 FQNEAQ. This CDR3 comprises 13 residues. The CDR3 nucleotides read TGTGCCAGCAGGGGGACAGGGGTAGAGACCCAGTACTTC. Encoded protein: CASRGTGVETQYF.

The J gene is TRBJ1-1, the V gene TRBV28; 9 nucleotides agree with TRBD1. CDR3 length equals 14 residues. Germline CDR1 and CDR2: MDHEN and SYDVKM. The V and J ends lost 3 bases and 5 bases, in that order; junction bases with no gene match: 4. DNA for the CDR3: TGTGCCAGCAGTTTTGGGACAGGGCCGACTGAAGCTTTCTTT. Amino acid sequence: CASSFGTGPTEAFF.

V is TRBV6-1 and J is TRBJ1-1; D gene ambiguous. With 3 bases removed from V and 0 bases from J, the gap between germline ends came to 11 bases. The CDR3 has 15 amino acids. Germline CDR1 MNHNS, CDR2 SASEGT. CDR3 loop: CASSDPAGMNTEAFF. In DNA form, the CDR3 reads TGTGCCAGCAGTGATCCGGCAGGCATGAACACTGAAGCTTTCTTT.

The rearrangement links TRBV11-3 to TRBJ1-5, with 12 nucleotides matching TRBD1. The trim removed 4 bases at V and 7 bases at J, leaving 11 bases unmatched. The V gene's germline CDR1 is SGHNT and CDR2 YENEEA. This CDR3 is built from 17 residues. The DNA of the CDR3 is TGTGCCAGCAGCTCTACAAGGGACAGGGGGCGGTGGCAGCCCCAGCATTTT. Amino acids: CASSSTRDRGRWQPQHF.

The chain combines TRBV15 with TRBJ2-1; TRBD2 agrees at 14 bases. Per germline, CDR1 LNHNV and CDR2 YYDKDF (reference sequence). The CDR3 length is 19 residues. V dropped 0 bases and J dropped 8; count of bases not matched to a gene: 12. CDR3 protein: CATSRDLAGRLAGGDEQFF. Here the CDR3 DNA reads TGTGCCACCAGCAGAGATCTAGCAGGCCGACTAGCGGGAGGGGATGAGCAGTTCTTC.

Here the CDR3 reads CASSRDGLAGKETQYF. For the CDR3, the DNA is TGTGCCAGCAGCAGAGATGGACTAGCGGGGAAAGAGACCCAGTACTTC. The chain combines TRBV7-6 with TRBJ2-5, with 12 bases fitting TRBD2. In germline, CDR1 is SGHVS, CDR2 FNYEAQ. The junction had 7 bases not matched to a gene; V was cut back by 5 bases and J by 3 bases. This CDR3 has 16 residues.

J is TRBJ1-5 and V is TRBV6-1, with 8 bases aligning to TRBD1. J was trimmed by 11 bases and V by 7 bases; bases with no gene match: 13. Per germline, CDR1 MNHNS and CDR2 SASEGT. The CDR3 has 14 residues. The CDR3 reads CASKTGGSPSAQHF. The CDR3 nucleotides are TGTGCCAGCAAAACAGGGGGATCCCCTTCAGCCCAGCATTTT.

V is TRBV4-2 and J is TRBJ2-1; TRBD2 agrees at 11 bases. The germline V gene has CDR1 LGHNA and CDR2 YNFKEQ. This CDR3 contains 13 residues. V was pared by 7 bases and J by 10 bases, with 6 bases of the junction left unmatched. The chain's CDR3 is CASKLAGAWEQFF. CDR3 DNA sequence: TGTGCCAGCAAACTAGCGGGAGCGTGGGAGCAGTTCTTC.

The V and J genes are TRBV9 and TRBJ2-2, with 7 bases identical to TRBD1. The V gene end was trimmed by 0 bases and the J gene end by 3 bases; junction bases not matched to a gene: 2. Germline CDR1 reads SGDLS; CDR2 reads YYNGEE. The CDR3 is 15 amino acids. The CDR3 nucleotides are TGTGCCAGCAGCGTAGGAGGGGGCTACACCGGGGAGCTGTTTTTT. This encodes CASSVGGGYTGELFF. Together with reference TRBV9 and TRBJ2-2, the CDR3 gives the full variable domain: DSGVTQTPKHLITATGQRVTLRCSPRSGDLSVYWYQQSLDQGLQFLIQYYNGEERAKGNILERFSAQQFPDLHSELNLSSLELGDSALYFCASSVGGGYTGELFFGEGSRLTVL.

The gene calls are TRBV23-1 and TRBJ2-1; tentatively, D is TRBD2 (5 bases). TRBV23-1 is assigned to the ORF class and has an uncertain function. The CDR3 has 18 residues. Trimming left V 0 bases short and J 6 bases short, with 21 bases between. The CDR3 here is CASSQSMAPGGHCNEQFF. The CDR3 nucleotides are TGCGCCAGCAGTCAATCGATGGCGCCCGGAGGTCACTGCAATGAGCAGTTCTTC.